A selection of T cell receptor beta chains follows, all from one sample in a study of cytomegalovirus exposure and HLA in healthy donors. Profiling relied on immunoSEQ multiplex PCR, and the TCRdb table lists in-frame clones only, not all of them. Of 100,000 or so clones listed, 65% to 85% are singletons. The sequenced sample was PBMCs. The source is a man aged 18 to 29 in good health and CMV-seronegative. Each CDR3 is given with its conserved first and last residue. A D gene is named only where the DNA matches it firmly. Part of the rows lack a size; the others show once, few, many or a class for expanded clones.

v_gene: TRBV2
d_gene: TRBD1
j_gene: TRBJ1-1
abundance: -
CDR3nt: TGTGCCAGCAGTACCCCGGGACAGGGGACGGGCACTGAAGCTTTCTTT
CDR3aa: CASSTPGQGTGTEAFF

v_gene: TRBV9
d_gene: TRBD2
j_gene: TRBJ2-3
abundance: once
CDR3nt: TGTGCCAGCAGCGTAGGGTCTAGCGGGACGAGCACAGATACGCAGTATTTT
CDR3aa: CASSVGSSGTSTDTQYF

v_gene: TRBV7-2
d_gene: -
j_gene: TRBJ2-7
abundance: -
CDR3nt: TGTGCCAGCAGCCCATCTTCGGGGCGGGGCTACGAGCAGTACTTC
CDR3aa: CASSPSSGRGYEQYF

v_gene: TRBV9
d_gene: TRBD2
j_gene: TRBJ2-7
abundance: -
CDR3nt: TGTGCCAGCAGCCTCAGCAGCGGGGGTGCCGCCTACGAGCAGTACTTC
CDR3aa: CASSLSSGGAAYEQYF

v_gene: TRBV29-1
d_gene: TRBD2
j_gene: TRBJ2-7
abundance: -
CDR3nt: TGCAGCGTTGGCAGCGGGAGGGGTTACGAGCAGTACTTC
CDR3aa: CSVGSGRGYEQYF

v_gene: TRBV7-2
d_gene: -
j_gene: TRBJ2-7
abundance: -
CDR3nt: TGTGCCAGCAGCCCTAACGCGAGGGTGTCCTACGAGCAGTACTTC
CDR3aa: CASSPNARVSYEQYF

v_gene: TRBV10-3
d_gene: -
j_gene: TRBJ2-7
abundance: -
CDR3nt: TGTGCCATCAGTGAGATGGCAGGGGGAGGCGAGCAGTACTTC
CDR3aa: CAISEMAGGGEQYF

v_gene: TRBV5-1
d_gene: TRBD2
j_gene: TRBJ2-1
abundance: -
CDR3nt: TGCGCCAGCAGCTTGGTGGCTAGCGGGAGGAGCTCCTACAATGAGCAGTTCTTC
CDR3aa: CASSLVASGRSSYNEQFF

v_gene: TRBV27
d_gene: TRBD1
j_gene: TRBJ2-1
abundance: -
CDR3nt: TGTGCCAGCAGTTCTACAGGGGGCAACAATGAGCAGTTCTTC
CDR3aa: CASSSTGGNNEQFF

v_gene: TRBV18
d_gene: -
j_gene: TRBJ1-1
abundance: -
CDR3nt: TGTGCCAGCTCACCGAAGGACAGCGATCTGAACACTGAAGCTTTCTTT
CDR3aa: CASSPKDSDLNTEAFF

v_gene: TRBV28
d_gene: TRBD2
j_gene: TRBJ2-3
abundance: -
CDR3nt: TGTGCCAGCAGCCCTTGGACTAGCGGGAGTCGGACAGATACGCAGTATTTT
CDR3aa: CASSPWTSGSRTDTQYF

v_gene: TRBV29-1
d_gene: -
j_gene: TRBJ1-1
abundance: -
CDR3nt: TGCAGCGCCGTCAGGGGTGGCACTGAAGCTTTCTTT
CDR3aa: CSAVRGGTEAFF

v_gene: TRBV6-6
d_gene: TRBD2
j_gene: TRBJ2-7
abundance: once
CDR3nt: TGTGCCAGCAGTTATGCGGGGGTAGCGGGAGGGTACGAGCAGTACTTC
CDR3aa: CASSYAGVAGGYEQYF

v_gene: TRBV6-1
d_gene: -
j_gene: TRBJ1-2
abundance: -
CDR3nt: TGTGCCAGCAGTGAATATCGTCTTTCCGGCTATGGCTACACCTTC
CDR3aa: CASSEYRLSGYGYTF

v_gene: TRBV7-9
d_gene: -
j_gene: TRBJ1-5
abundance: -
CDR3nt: TGTGCCACCGCCGGGGGGGCGAGTGGCAATCAGCCCCAGCATTTT
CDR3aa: CATAGGASGNQPQHF

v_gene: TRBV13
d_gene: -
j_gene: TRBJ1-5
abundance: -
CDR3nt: TGTGCCAGCAGCTTATCCCCAGCGGGGCCCCAGCATTTT
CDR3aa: CASSLSPAGPQHF

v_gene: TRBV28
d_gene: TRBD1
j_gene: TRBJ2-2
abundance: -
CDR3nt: TGTGCCAGCAGTCCCCAGGGACAGGGATCGAACACCGGGGAGCTGTTTTTT
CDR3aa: CASSPQGQGSNTGELFF

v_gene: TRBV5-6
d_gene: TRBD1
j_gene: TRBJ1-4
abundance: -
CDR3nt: TGTGCCAGCAGCTTACAGGGGGTAGATGAAAAACTGTTTTTT
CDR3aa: CASSLQGVDEKLFF

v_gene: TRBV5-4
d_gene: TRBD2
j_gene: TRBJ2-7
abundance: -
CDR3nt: TGTGCCAGCAGCTTAGCGGGAGTGTCCCACGAGCAGTACTTC
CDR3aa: CASSLAGVSHEQYF

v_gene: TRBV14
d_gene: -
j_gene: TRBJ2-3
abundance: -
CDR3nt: TGTGCCAGCAGCCAAGAACCCCAAGCCGCCACAGATACGCAGTATTTT
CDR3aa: CASSQEPQAATDTQYF

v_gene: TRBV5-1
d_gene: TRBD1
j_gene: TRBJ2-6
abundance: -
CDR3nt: TGCGCCAGCAGCTTGTGGGGACAGGGCACCGCGGGAGGGGCCAACGTCCTGACTTTC
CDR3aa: CASSLWGQGTAGGANVLTF

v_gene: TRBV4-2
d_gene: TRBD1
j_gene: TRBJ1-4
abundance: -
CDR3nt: TGTGCCAGCAGCCAAGATCGCAGGGGGCTCGTTAATGAAAAACTGTTTTTT
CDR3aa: CASSQDRRGLVNEKLFF

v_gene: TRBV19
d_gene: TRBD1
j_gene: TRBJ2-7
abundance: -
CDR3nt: TGTGCCAGTAGTATAAGAGGCAGGACAGGGGGTTGGAAGCAGTACTTC
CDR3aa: CASSIRGRTGGWKQYF

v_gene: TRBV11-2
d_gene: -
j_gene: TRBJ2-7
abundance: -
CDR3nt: TGTGCCAGCAGCTTAGGGGCAGGTCCCACCTACGAGCAGTACTTC
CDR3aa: CASSLGAGPTYEQYF

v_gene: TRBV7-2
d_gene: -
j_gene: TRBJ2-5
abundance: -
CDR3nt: TGTGCCAGCAGCTTGGGTCGGAGGGGGCCGTACCAAGAGACCCAGTACTTC
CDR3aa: CASSLGRRGPYQETQYF

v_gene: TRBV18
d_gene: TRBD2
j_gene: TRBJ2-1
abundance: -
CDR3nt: TGTGCCAGCTCCCTCGGGACTAGCGGGCAGAATGAGCAGTTCTTC
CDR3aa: CASSLGTSGQNEQFF

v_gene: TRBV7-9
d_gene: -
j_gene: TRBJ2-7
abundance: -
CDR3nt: TGTGCCAGCAGCCCCCAGGGGAATCTTAGGGCTGGGGAGCAGTACTTC
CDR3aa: CASSPQGNLRAGEQYF

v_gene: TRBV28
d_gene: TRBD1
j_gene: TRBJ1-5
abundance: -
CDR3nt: TGTGCCAGCATGGGACAGCTTAGCAATCAGCCCCAGCATTTT
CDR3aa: CASMGQLSNQPQHF

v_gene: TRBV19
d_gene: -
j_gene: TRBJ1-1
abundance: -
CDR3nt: TGTGCCAGTAGTAAATACAGGCCTTTGGCTGAAGCTTTCTTT
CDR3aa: CASSKYRPLAEAFF

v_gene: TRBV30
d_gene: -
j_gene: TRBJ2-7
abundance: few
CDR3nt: TGTGCCTGGAGTGTGGGGGGAACATACGAGCAGTACTTC
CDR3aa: CAWSVGGTYEQYF

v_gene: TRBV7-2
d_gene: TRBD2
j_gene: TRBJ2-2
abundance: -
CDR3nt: TGTGCCAGCAGCACCCGGGGGGGAGGGCCCGGGGAGCTGTTTTTT
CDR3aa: CASSTRGGGPGELFF

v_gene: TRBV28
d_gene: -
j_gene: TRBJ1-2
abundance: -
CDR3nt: TGTGCCAGCAGTCCCCTAGGCTATGGCTACACCTTC
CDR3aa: CASSPLGYGYTF